This TCR beta chain comes out of a study of control samples from healthy donors and cancer patients (dated by TCRdb to 2018 to 2021). Inclusive of the bounding cysteine and phenylalanine, the CDR3 is 15 residues long. Of all the DNA, just the CDR3 is kept, 45 bases in frame from base 1. The germline V gene (reference sequence) supplies CDR1 MNHEY and CDR2 SMNVEV. For this chain, trimming is 5 bases at the V end and 5 bases at the J end, and the number of junction bases without a gene match is 6. Preparation of the library involved the immunoSEQ multiplex PCR assay. Not all clones reach the TCRdb copy of this immuneACCESS table, which keeps in-frame sequences only. Checked studies attribute under half of the gap to unresolved V genes and leave the rest unexplained. Present in this sample are more than 95,000 clones, roughly 90% of which were seen just once. Jointly, the top ten make up approximately 20% of the sample.

A word on this clone: Its cognate antigen has yet to be identified. Base qualities are not recorded, but no much larger clone differs from it by a single base.

This chain is built from TRBV27 and TRBJ2-3; 11 bases in the junction line up with TRBD2. Sequenced sample: PBMCs. The clonotype was recovered from a man in his 60s with lung cancer. The CDR3 amino acid sequence is: CASSPGLAAGDTQYF. The bases are TGTGCCAGCAGTCCGGGACTAGCGGCGGGAGATACGCAGTATTTT.